The T cell receptor (beta chain) under discussion was sequenced for a study of blood T cell repertoires in COVID-19. About the research overall: PBMCs, B-cell-depleted T cells, or T cells provided the cDNA or gDNA that made up the material.

V lost 3 bases to trimming and J lost 8 bases, with 19 bases between them. This CDR3 is 15 amino acids long. CDR1 and CDR2 (germline): LGHDT, YNNKEL (reference sequence). Recruitment covered over 20 US areas and drew participants whose ages spanned roughly 18 to 90 years. Cohort placement rested on clinical history that participants reported themselves. Profiled with immunoSEQ multiplex PCR; TCRdb holds only in-frame clones, not every one. The sample carries 220,000 or so clones, about 86% recorded once. The sequenced sample consisted of PBMCs or T cells enriched from blood (not recorded which). The TCR sequence derives from a woman in her thirties or forties with acute COVID-19. The chain uses TRBV3-1 (or the pseudogene TRBV3-2) and TRBJ1-2; D is possibly TRBD1 (5 bases). CDR3 sequence reads: CASSQTEGLEGGYTF. CDR3 in DNA: TGTGCCAGCAGCCAGACCGAGGGACTCGAGGGGGGCTACACCTTC.